A single sample gave rise to the 23 T cell receptor beta chains below, sequenced in a study of Graves' ophthalmopathy and Graves' hyperthyroidism. Amplifying from RNA transcripts, the study obtained TCR beta CDR3 regions. First-round RT-PCR relied on HTBI primers, and a second-round multiplex PCR came next. TCRdb redid the calling of the multiplex PCR reads with MiXCR, one entry per CDR3 protein. In the table there are 740,000 or so distinct CDR3 sequences, around 40% of which are singletons. The sequenced sample consisted of peripheral blood. The receptors come from an adult man with Graves' ophthalmopathy.

V usage is TRBV25-1 and J usage is TRBJ2-7; a possible D gene is TRBD2 (7 bases). CDR1 and CDR2 (germline): MGHDK, SYGVNS. The CDR3 is made up of 17 amino acids. Trimming shortened V by 6 bases and J by 0 bases, and 21 bases separated the two germline ends. CDR3 region: CASSQLGGEGYSYEQYF. The DNA of the CDR3 is TGTGCCAGCAGCCAACTAGGGGGGGAGGGTTACTCCTACGAGCAGTACTTC.

The chain employs TRBV7-9 and TRBJ2-7, with 7 bases aligning to TRBD2. The CDR3 totals 17 residues. From germline, CDR1 is SEHNR and CDR2 FQNEAQ (reference sequence). Trimming took 7 bases from V and 0 from J; bases not matched to a gene: 15. The CDR3 DNA reads as TGTGCCAGCATATCCGAGGGGCTGGCGGGAGACTCCTACGAGCAGTACTTC. Protein: CASISEGLAGDSYEQYF.

This clonotype was detected many times. The chain combines TRBV20-1 with TRBJ2-6; the match to TRBD1 covers 7 bases. The V gene end was trimmed by 7 bases and the J gene end by 1 base; junction bases not matched to a gene: 7. Germline loops: CDR1 DFQATT, CDR2 SNEGSKA (reference sequence). The CDR3 covers 15 residues. CDR3 DNA sequence: TGCAGTGGACAGGGTGGCGCATCTGGGGCCAACGTCCTGACTTTC. Its translation is CSGQGGASGANVLTF.

The V and J genes are TRBV10-2 and TRBJ1-5; possible D gene TRBD1, 6 bases. The CDR3 sequence is 18 residues long. CDR1 and CDR2 from the germline V gene are WSHSY and SAAADI. V dropped 6 bases and J dropped 2 bases, with 23 bases sitting between them. The CDR3 sequence: CASSQYEQGPSGNQPQHF. The DNA for the CDR3 is TGCGCCAGCAGCCAGTATGAGCAGGGGCCCAGTGGCAATCAGCCCCAGCATTTT.

The chain recombines TRBV7-2 with TRBJ1-6, with D tentatively TRBD1 (5 bases). There are 16 residues in the CDR3. Between the trimmed V and J ends, which lost 0 bases and 9 bases, there was a span of 15 bases. The germline CDR1 and CDR2 sequences are SGHTA and FQGNSA. The CDR3 spells CASSLAGASVVSPLHF. CDR3 sequence (DNA): TGTGCCAGCAGCTTAGCCGGGGCGTCGGTTGTTTCACCCCTCCACTTT.

To note about this clonotype: A read error may produce the germline difference seen at one junction end. The chain uses TRBV6-6 and TRBJ2-7; TRBD2 matches 7 bases. Germline V gene sequence: CDR1 MNHNY, CDR2 SVGAGI (reference sequence). This CDR3 is 16 amino acids long. In nucleotides, the CDR3 is TGTGCCATCAGTGGGAGCGGGGTAAGGAACACCTACGAGCAGTACTTC. Its translation is CAISGSGVRNTYEQYF.

This clonotype was detected ten times or more. The rearrangement joins TRBV7-9 to TRBJ1-2; D gene ambiguous. V shed 5 bases and J shed 3 bases, with 10 bases lying between them. The CDR3 spans 13 residues. Germline V lookup: CDR1 SEHNR, CDR2 FQNEAQ (reference sequence). As DNA, the CDR3 is TGTGCCAGCAGCCATTCGACCGACTATGGCTACACCTTC. This sequence encodes CASSHSTDYGYTF.

Points on this clonotype: The junction does not match germline at one end; this may be a read error. The chain is built from TRBV24-1 and TRBJ1-5; TRBD1 agrees at 10 bases. The CDR3 is 15 residues long. Germline V gene lookup returns CDR1 KGHDR and CDR2 SFDVKD. The CDR3 nucleotides read TGTGCCAGCAGTCCGTATGGGACAGGGGATCAGCCCCAGCATTTT. This translates into CASSPYGTGDQPQHF.

The chain joins TRBV25-1 to TRBJ1-5, with 7 bases matching TRBD1. Germline CDR1 is MGHDK and CDR2 is SYGVNS. The CDR3 has 16 residues. Trimming at V came to 3 bases and at J to 2 bases, leaving 7 bases not matched to a gene. CDR3 sequence (DNA): TGTGCCAGCAGTGACCCAACAGGGGATGGCAATCAGCCCCAGCATTTT. Translated, it gives CASSDPTGDGNQPQHF.

The CDR3 DNA reads TGCAGTGCTAGTCCGCTGGGGACCATCCCGACGGGGGCTTTCTTT. Encoded protein: CSASPLGTIPTGAFF. J is TRBJ1-1 and V is TRBV20-1; the D gene is possibly TRBD1 (5 bases). The CDR3 has 15 amino acids. Trimming shortened V by 3 bases and J by 11 bases, and 25 bases separated the two germline ends. Germline assignment: CDR1 DFQATT and CDR2 SNEGSKA (reference sequence).

This chain connects TRBV6-6 to TRBJ2-7; D not certain. Germline-derived CDR1 and CDR2 are MNHNY and SVGAGI (reference sequence). The CDR3 consists of 13 residues. V was trimmed by 3 bases and J by 3 bases, leaving 9 bases between them. This CDR3 is CASSYLGNYEQYF. The CDR3 nucleotides read TGTGCCAGCAGTTATTTAGGGAACTACGAGCAGTACTTC.

The gene calls are TRBV20-1 and TRBJ1-1, with D maybe TRBD1 (5 bases). This CDR3 has 12 amino acids. The germline V and J ends were trimmed by 8 bases and 4 bases, with 14 bases remaining between them. CDR1 is DFQATT, CDR2 SNEGSKA, per germline (reference sequence). CDR3 residues: CSNRGDLTEAFF. CDR3 coding DNA: TGCAGTAACCGGGGGGATCTCACTGAAGCTTTCTTT.

On this clonotype itself: This sequence may be a read error, since a much larger clone differs from it by one base. The chain is built from TRBV29-1 and TRBJ1-4, with 8 nucleotides matching TRBD1. CDR1 SQVTM and CDR2 ANQGSEA come from the germline V gene. This CDR3 comprises 13 residues. The CDR3 DNA is TGCATCGTTCCGGGACAGGCTAATGAAAAACTGTTTTTT. It yields the protein CIVPGQANEKLFF.

There are a few counts of this clonotype. This chain joins TRBV9 and TRBJ2-7; TRBD1 might be the D (5 bases). The germline V gene encodes CDR1 SGDLS and CDR2 YYNGEE. V lost 0 bases, J lost 0 bases, and 10 bases lay in between. CDR3 length: 15 amino acids. The CDR3 DNA is TGTGCCAGCAGCGTAGAGCCAGGGAACTCCTACGAGCAGTACTTC. It codes for CASSVEPGNSYEQYF.

This clonotype was seen at least ten times. V is TRBV7-9 and J is TRBJ1-6, with TRBD1 matching 11 bases. The V gene's germline CDR1 is SEHNR and CDR2 FQNEAQ (reference sequence). The CDR3 extends over 14 amino acids. After removal of 9 bases from V and 5 bases from J, the junction contained 3 bases not matched to a gene. The CDR3 loop reads CARDRGQDNSPLHF. The DNA of the CDR3 is TGTGCCAGGGACAGGGGGCAAGATAATTCACCCCTCCACTTT.

J is TRBJ2-7 and V is TRBV2; possibly TRBD1 for D (5 bases). The CDR3 is 14 amino acids. The ends were cut back, 1 base at V and 2 bases at J, with 9 bases in the middle. The germline V gene has CDR1 SNHLY and CDR2 FYNNEI. The CDR3 region has the DNA TGTGCCAGCAGTGAAGAAGGGGTCCCCTACGAGCAGTACTTC. Its translation is CASSEEGVPYEQYF.

The genes are TRBV7-8 and TRBJ1-3; D not certain. Looked up from germline, CDR1 is SGHVS and CDR2 is FQNEAQ. Trimming took 1 base from V and 4 from J, leaving 5 bases between them. The CDR3 has 13 amino acids. CDR3 coding DNA: TGTGCCAGCAGCTTAGAGATGGGAAACACCATATATTTT. It codes for CASSLEMGNTIYF.

This clonotype was observed many times. The J gene is TRBJ2-7, the V gene TRBV29-1, with 11 bases identical to TRBD2. The V and J ends lost 6 bases and 3 bases, in that order; junction bases with no gene match: 4. CDR3 length equals 13 residues. CDR1 SQVTM and CDR2 ANQGSEA come from the germline V gene. The CDR3 nucleotides read TGCAGCGTCGGGGGACTAGCGGTCTACGAGCAGTACTTC. Amino acids: CSVGGLAVYEQYF.

The J gene is TRBJ1-1, the V gene TRBV25-1; D is perhaps TRBD1 (6 bases). Germline V gene data show CDR1 as MGHDK and CDR2 as SYGVNS. This CDR3 spans 15 amino acids. V lost 4 bases to trimming and J lost 4 bases, with 16 bases between them. In DNA form, the CDR3 reads TGTGCCAGCAGTGGACAGGCATTGAGTGGCACTGAAGCTTTCTTT. This sequence encodes CASSGQALSGTEAFF.

This clonotype was recorded many times. The V gene is TRBV7-9, the J gene TRBJ2-6; no clear D gene. Germline CDR1 and CDR2: SEHNR and FQNEAQ (reference sequence). The V and J ends lost 5 bases and 4 bases respectively, with 9 bases between them. This CDR3 contains 14 residues. CDR3 sequence: CASSPRVGANVLTF. The CDR3 nucleotides read TGTGCCAGCAGCCCCCGGGTCGGGGCCAACGTCCTGACTTTC. Complete variable domain (other parts from reference TRBV7-9 and TRBJ2-6): DTGVSQNPRHKITKRGQNVTFRCDPISEHNRLYWYRQTLGQGPEFLTYFQNEAQLEKSRLLSDRFSAERPKGSFSTLEIQRTEQGDSAMYLCASSPRVGANVLTFGAGSRLTVL.

A word on this clonotype: An end of the junction differs from the germline gene, which may be a read error. The chain couples TRBV4-1 to TRBJ2-5, with D unclear. The CDR3 length is 15 residues. Looked up from germline, CDR1 is MGHRA and CDR2 is YSYEKL. The CDR3 here is CASSQDGRARGTQYF. The CDR3 region has the DNA TGTGCCAGCAGCCAAGATGGCCGGGCAAGAGGGACCCAGTACTTC.

This clonotype was found a few times. The chain combines TRBV9 with TRBJ2-5; TRBD2 matches 10 bases. This CDR3 contains 14 residues. Per the germline V gene, CDR1 is SGDLS and CDR2 is YYNGEE. The J segment lost 4 bases and the V segment lost 4 bases, leaving 4 bases of the junction unmatched. The CDR3 is CASSTQREGETQYF. In DNA form, the CDR3 reads TGTGCCAGCAGCACTCAGCGGGAGGGAGAGACCCAGTACTTC.

The gene calls are TRBV10-3 and TRBJ1-3, with a weak D call TRBD1 (5 bases). The CDR3 totals 15 residues. From germline, CDR1 is ENHRY and CDR2 SYGVKD. The CDR3 sequence: CDSSAGLITGNTIYF. The CDR3 region has the DNA TGTGACAGCAGTGCAGGGCTTATCACCGGAAACACCATATATTTT.